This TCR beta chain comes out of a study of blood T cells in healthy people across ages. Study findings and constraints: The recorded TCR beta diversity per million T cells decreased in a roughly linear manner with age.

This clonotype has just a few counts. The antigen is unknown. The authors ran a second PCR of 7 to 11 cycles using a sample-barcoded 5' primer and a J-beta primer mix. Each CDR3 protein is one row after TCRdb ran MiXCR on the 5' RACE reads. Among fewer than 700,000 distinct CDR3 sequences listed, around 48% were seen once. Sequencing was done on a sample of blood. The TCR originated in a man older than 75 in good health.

The CDR3 protein is CASSYGNQETQYF. CDR3 DNA: TGTGCCAGCAGTTACGGGAACCAAGAGACCCAGTACTTC. The chain is built from TRBV7-6 and TRBJ2-5; TRBD2 might be the D (5 bases). Germline loops: CDR1 SGHVS, CDR2 FNYEAQ. V was trimmed by 6 bases and J by 0 bases, leaving 8 bases between them. The CDR3 extends over 13 amino acids.